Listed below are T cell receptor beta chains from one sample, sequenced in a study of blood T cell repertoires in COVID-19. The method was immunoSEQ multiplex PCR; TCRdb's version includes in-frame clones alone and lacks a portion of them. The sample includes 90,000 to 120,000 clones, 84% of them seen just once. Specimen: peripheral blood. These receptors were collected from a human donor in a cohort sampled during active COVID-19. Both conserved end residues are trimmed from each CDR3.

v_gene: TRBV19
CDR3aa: ASNPQLGGSNQPQH

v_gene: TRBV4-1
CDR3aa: ASSPDSGPRYNSPLH

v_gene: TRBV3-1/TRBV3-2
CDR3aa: ASSQEFFAGGVNTEAF

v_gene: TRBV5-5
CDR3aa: ASSPSGQGGEKLF

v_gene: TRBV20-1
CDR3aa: SASGDSNEKLF

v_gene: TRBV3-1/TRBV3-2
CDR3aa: ASSRPGVAGNTIY

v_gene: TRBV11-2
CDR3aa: ASSLVLAGVYEQY

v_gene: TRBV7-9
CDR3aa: ASSVDSLDGYT

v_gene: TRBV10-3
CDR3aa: AIGSANTGELF

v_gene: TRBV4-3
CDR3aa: ASSRAASGTLRSYNEQF

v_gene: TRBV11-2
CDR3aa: ASSLTGGRSTGELF

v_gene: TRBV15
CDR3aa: ATSRETQVVGNTIY

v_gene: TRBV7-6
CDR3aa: ASSLPGGGTGELF

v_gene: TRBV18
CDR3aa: ASSPSQGPLGYT

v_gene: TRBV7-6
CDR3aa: ASSSAGVETQY

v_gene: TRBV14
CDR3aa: ASSFDRASTGELF

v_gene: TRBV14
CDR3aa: ASSPMRTGELF

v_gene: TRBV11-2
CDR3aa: ASRDSGSVGAQQF

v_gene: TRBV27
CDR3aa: ASGDLGTGGDNEQF

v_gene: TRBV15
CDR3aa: ATTRFKGGFNDYGYT

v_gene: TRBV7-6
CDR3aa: ASSLTQGPNTEAF

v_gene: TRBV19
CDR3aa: ASRVTGGLMNTEAF

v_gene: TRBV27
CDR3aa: ASGRDSGTQPQH

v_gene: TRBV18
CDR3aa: ASSPKEGNQPQH

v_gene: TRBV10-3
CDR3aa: AISPRTAGGYT